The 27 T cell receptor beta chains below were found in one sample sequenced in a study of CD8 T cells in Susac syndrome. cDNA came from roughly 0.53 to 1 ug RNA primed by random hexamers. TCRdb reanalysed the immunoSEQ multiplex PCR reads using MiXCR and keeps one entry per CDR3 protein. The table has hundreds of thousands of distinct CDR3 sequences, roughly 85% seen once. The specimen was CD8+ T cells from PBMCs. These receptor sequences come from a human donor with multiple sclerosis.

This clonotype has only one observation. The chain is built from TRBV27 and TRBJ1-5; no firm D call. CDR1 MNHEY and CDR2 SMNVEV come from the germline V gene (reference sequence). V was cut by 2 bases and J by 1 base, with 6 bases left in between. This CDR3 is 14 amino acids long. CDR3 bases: TGTGCCAGCAGTTTAATAAGCAGCAATCAGCCCCAGCATTTT. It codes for CASSLISSNQPQHF.

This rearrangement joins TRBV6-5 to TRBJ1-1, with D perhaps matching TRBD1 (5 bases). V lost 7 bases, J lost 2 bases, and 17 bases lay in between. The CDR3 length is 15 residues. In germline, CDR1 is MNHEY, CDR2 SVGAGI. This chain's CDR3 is CASTQNRDGNTEAFF. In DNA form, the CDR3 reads TGTGCCAGCACCCAAAACCGGGACGGAAACACTGAAGCTTTCTTT.

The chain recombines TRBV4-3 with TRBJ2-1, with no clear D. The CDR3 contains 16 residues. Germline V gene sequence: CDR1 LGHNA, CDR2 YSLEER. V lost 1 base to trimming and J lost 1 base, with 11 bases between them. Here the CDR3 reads CASSQGSDHSYNEQFF. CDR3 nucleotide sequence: TGCGCCAGCAGCCAAGGTAGTGATCATTCCTACAATGAGCAGTTCTTC.

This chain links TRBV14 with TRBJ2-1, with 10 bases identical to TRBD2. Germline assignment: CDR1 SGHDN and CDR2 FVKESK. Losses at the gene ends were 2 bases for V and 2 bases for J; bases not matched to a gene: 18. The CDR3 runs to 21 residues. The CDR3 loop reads CASSQLGLAKVHSPPYNEQFF. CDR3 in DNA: TGTGCCAGCAGCCAATTGGGACTAGCGAAAGTACATAGCCCCCCCTACAATGAGCAGTTCTTC.

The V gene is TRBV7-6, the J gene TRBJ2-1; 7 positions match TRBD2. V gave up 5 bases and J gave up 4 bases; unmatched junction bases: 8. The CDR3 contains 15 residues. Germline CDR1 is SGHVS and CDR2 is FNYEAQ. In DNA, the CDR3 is TGTGCCAGCAGCCCGACTAGCTCGCTTTACAATGAGCAGTTCTTC. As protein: CASSPTSSLYNEQFF.

CDR3 nucleotide sequence: TGTGCCAGTAGGCCCGGGGGCGAGAACTATGGCTACACCTTC. The encoded protein is CASRPGGENYGYTF. This chain connects TRBV19 to TRBJ1-2, with D perhaps TRBD1 (6 bases). CDR3 length equals 14 residues. Trimming cost V 6 bases and J 2 bases, with 13 bases left between them. Per germline, CDR1 LNHDA and CDR2 SQIVND (reference sequence).

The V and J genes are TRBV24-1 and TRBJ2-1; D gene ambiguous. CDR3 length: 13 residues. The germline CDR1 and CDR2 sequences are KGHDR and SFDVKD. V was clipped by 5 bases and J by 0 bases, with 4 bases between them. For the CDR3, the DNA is TGTGCCACCAGTGTTGGCTCCTACAATGAGCAGTTCTTC. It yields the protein CATSVGSYNEQFF.

Here the CDR3 reads CASSLALGDSNQPQHF. Here the CDR3 DNA reads TGTGCCAGCAGCTTAGCGCTCGGGGACAGCAATCAGCCCCAGCATTTT. The chain is built from TRBV7-9 and TRBJ1-5; a weak D match, TRBD1 (5 bases). This CDR3 is 16 amino acids long. Germline V gene data show CDR1 as SEHNR and CDR2 as FQNEAQ (reference sequence). Trimming removed 0 bases at V and 1 base at J, with 10 bases between. Full variable domain (missing parts from reference TRBV7-9 and TRBJ1-5): DTGVSQNPRHKITKRGQNVTFRCDPISEHNRLYWYRQTLGQGPEFLTYFQNEAQLEKSRLLSDRFSAERPKGSFSTLEIQRTEQGDSAMYLCASSLALGDSNQPQHFGDGTRLSIL.

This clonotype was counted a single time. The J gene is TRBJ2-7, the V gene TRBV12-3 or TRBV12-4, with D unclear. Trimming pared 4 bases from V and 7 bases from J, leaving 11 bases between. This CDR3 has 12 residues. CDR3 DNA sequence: TGTGCCAGCAGTTATAGGGCCGGGGAGCAGTACTTC. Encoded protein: CASSYRAGEQYF.

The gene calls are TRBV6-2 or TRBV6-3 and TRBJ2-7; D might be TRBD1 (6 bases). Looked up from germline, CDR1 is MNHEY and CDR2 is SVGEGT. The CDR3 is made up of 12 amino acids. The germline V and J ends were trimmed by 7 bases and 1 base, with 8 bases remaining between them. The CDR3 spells CASTQGSYEQYF. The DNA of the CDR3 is TGTGCCAGCACCCAGGGGTCCTACGAGCAGTACTTC.

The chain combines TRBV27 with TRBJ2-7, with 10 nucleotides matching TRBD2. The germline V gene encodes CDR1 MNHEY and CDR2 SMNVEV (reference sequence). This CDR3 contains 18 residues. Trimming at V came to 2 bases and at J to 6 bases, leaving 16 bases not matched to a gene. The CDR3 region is CASSLEKSKREGAFEQYF. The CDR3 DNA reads TGTGCCAGCAGTTTAGAGAAAAGCAAGCGGGAGGGTGCATTCGAGCAGTACTTC.

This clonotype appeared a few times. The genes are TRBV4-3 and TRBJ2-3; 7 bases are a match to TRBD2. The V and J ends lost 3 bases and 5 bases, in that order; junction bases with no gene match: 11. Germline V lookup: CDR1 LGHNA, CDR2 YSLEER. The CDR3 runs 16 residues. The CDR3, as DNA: TGCGCCAGCAGCCATAACGGCGGGAGTCAGCAAGATACGCAGTATTTT. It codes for CASSHNGGSQQDTQYF.

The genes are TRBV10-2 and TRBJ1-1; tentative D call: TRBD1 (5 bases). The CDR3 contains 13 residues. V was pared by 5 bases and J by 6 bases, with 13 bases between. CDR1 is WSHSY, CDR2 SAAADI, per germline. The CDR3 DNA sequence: TGCGCCAGCAGTAGAGGGACGGGGGCTGAAGCTTTCTTT. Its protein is CASSRGTGAEAFF.

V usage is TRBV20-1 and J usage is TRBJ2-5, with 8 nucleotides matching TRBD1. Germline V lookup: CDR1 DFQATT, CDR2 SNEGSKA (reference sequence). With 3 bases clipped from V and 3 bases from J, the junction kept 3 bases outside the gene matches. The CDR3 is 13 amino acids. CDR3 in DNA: TGCAGTGCTAGTCAGGACAGGGAAGAGACCCAGTACTTC. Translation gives CSASQDREETQYF.

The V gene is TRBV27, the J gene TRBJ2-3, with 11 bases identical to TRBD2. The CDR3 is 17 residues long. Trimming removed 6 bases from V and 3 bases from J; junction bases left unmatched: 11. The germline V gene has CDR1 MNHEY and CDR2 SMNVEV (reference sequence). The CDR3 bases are TGTGCCAGCAGCGATCGACTAGCGGGACTTGATACAGATACGCAGTATTTT. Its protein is CASSDRLAGLDTDTQYF.

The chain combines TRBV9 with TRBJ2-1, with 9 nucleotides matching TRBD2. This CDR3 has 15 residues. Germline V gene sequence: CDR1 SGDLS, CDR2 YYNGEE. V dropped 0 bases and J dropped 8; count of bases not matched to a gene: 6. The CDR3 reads CASSVEAGGRDEQFF. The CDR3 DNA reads TGTGCCAGCAGCGTAGAAGCGGGAGGCCGGGATGAGCAGTTCTTC.

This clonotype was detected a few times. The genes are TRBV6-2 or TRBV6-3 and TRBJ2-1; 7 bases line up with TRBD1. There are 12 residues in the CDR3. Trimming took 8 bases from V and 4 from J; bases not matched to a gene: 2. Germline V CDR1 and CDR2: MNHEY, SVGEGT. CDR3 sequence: CASQTGYNEQFF. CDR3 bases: TGTGCCAGCCAGACAGGGTACAATGAGCAGTTCTTC.

The CDR3 bases are TGCAGTGCTAGGGCTAATCTAGCGGGAGGCCTCGGGTATACGCAGTATTTT. Amino acid sequence: CSARANLAGGLGYTQYF. This sequence joins TRBV20-1 and TRBJ2-3; 11 bases match TRBD2. The CDR3 loop spans 17 amino acids. Germline V gene data show CDR1 as DFQATT and CDR2 as SNEGSKA (reference sequence). Germline trimming cut 3 bases from V and 7 bases from J; bases unmatched to any gene: 15.

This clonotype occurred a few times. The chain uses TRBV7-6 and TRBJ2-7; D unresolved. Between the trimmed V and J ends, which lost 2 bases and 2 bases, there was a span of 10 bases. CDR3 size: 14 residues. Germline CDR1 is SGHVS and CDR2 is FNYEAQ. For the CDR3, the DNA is TGTGCCAGCAGCTTATATGAGAAAACCTACGAGCAGTACTTC. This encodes CASSLYEKTYEQYF.

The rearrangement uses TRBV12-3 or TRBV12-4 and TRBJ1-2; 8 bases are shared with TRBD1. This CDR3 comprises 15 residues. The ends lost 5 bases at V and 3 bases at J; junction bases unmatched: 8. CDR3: CASSGRTGYDYGYTF. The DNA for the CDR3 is TGTGCCAGCAGTGGACGGACAGGGTACGACTATGGCTACACCTTC.

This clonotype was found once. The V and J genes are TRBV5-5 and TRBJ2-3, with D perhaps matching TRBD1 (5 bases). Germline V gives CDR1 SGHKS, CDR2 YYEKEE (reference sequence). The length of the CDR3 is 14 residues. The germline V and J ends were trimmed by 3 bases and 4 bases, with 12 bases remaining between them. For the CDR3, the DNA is TGTGCCAGCAGCTCCTACGAAGGGGCAGATACGCAGTATTTT. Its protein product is CASSSYEGADTQYF. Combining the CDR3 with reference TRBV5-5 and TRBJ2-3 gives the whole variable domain DAGVTQSPTHLIKTRGQQVTLRCSPISGHKSVSWYQQVLGQGPQFIFQYYEKEERGRGNFPDRFSARQFPNYSSELNVNALLLGDSALYLCASSSYEGADTQYFGPGTRLTVL.

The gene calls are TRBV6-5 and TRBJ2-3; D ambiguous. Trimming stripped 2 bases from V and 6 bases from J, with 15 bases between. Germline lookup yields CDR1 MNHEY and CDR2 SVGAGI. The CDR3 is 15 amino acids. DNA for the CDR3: TGTGCCAGCAGTTACGGTCCGACTGGTAGGGATACGCAGTATTTT. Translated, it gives CASSYGPTGRDTQYF.

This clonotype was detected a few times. The CDR3 region has the DNA TGCGCCAGCAGCTTGGGTCTGGGACAGGGGGGCGATGAAGCTTTCTTT. Its protein product is CASSLGLGQGGDEAFF. This chain connects TRBV4-3 to TRBJ1-1; 11 positions agree with TRBD1. Losses at the gene ends were 5 bases for V and 7 bases for J; bases not matched to a gene: 12. Germline CDR1 reads LGHNA; CDR2 reads YSLEER. The CDR3 consists of 16 residues.

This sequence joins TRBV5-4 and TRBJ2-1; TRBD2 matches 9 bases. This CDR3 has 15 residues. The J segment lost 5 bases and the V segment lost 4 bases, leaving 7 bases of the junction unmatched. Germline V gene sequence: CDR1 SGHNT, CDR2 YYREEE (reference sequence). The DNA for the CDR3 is TGTGCCAGCAGCCCCTTTAGCGGGGGAGACAATGAGCAGTTCTTC. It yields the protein CASSPFSGGDNEQFF.

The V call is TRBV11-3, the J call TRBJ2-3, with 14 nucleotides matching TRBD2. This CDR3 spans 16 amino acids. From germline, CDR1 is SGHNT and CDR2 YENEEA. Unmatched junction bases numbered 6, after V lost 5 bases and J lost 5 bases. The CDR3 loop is CASSKTSGRVGDTQYF. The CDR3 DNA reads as TGTGCCAGCAGCAAGACTAGCGGGAGGGTTGGAGATACGCAGTATTTT.

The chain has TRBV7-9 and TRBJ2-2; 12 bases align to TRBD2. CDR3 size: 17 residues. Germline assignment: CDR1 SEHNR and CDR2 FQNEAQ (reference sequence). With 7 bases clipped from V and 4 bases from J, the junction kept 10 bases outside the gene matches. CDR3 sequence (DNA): TGTGCCAGCAACTTTCTTGCTAGCGGGAGGGCCACCGGGGAGCTGTTTTTT. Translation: CASNFLASGRATGELFF.

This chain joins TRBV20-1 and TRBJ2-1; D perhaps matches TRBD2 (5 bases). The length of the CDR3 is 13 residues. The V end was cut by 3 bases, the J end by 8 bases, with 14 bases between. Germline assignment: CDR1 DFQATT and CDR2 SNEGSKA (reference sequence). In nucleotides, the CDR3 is TGCAGTGCTAGTCATCTAGCTGGGGATGAGCAGTTCTTC. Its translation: CSASHLAGDEQFF.